The next 12 T cell receptor beta chains were all read from a single sample in a study of molecular identifiers for immune sequencing clone quantification. TCRdb re-called the PCR reads with MiXCR, one entry per CDR3 protein. The table includes around 470,000 distinct CDR3 sequences, about 20% detected once. Sequenced material: naive CD8+ T cells from blood, with Jurkat cell RNA spiked in. Subset of the sample: FACS-sorted CD8+CD4-CCR7+CD45RA+ naive T cells. These receptors were taken from a human donor in good health. Some libraries in this study had Jurkat cell RNA spiked in.

Ten or more counts support this clonotype. The rearrangement links TRBV14 to TRBJ2-3; D is uncertain. V was clipped by 0 bases and J by 0 bases, with 19 bases between them. The CDR3 consists of 19 residues. Germline V gene lookup returns CDR1 SGHDN and CDR2 FVKESK. CDR3 nucleotide sequence: TGTGCCAGCAGCCAAGATATTGGAAGAGGAGTTCCTAGCACAGATACGCAGTATTTT. This codes for CASSQDIGRGVPSTDTQYF.

This clonotype was counted many times. J is TRBJ2-3 and V is TRBV28, with D maybe TRBD1 (5 bases). CDR3 length: 15 amino acids. Germline V gene sequence: CDR1 MDHEN, CDR2 SYDVKM. V lost 8 bases to trimming and J lost 2 bases, with 17 bases between them. This CDR3 is CASQFGRTNTDTQYF. The CDR3 region has the DNA TGTGCCAGCCAATTCGGGCGGACAAACACAGATACGCAGTATTTT.

The CDR3 DNA reads as TGCGCCAGCAGCCAAGATTGGTCAGGGGAAATCCACAATGAGCAGTTCTTC. This translates into CASSQDWSGEIHNEQFF. This chain uses TRBV4-3 with TRBJ2-1; maybe TRBD1 (6 bases). V dropped 0 bases and J dropped 5 bases, with 17 bases sitting between them. Germline CDR1 is LGHNA and CDR2 is YSLEER. This CDR3 has 17 amino acids.

This clonotype was seen ten or more times. The J gene is TRBJ2-5, the V gene TRBV6-2 or TRBV6-3; weak D call: TRBD2 (7 bases). Trimming stripped 1 base from V and 3 bases from J, with 15 bases between. In germline, CDR1 is MNHEY, CDR2 SVGEGT. This CDR3 is 16 amino acids long. CDR3: CASSYFTGGLEETQYF. The CDR3 DNA sequence: TGTGCCAGCAGTTACTTTACGGGGGGCCTAGAAGAGACCCAGTACTTC.

The chain employs TRBV3-1 and TRBJ1-3; D gene uncertain. The CDR3 is made up of 15 amino acids. Germline loops: CDR1 LGHDT, CDR2 YNNKEL (reference sequence). V lost 0 bases and J 0 bases, leaving 6 bases between the germline ends. DNA of the CDR3: TGTGCCAGCAGCCAAGATCAGAGCTCTGGAAACACCATATATTTT. It yields the protein CASSQDQSSGNTIYF.

This clonotype was observed a few times. V usage is TRBV6-6 and J usage is TRBJ2-4, with D possibly matching TRBD2 (6 bases). This CDR3 region has 16 residues. The germline V and J ends were trimmed by 4 bases and 8 bases, with 21 bases remaining between them. Germline V gene data show CDR1 as MNHNY and CDR2 as SVGAGI (reference sequence). In nucleotides, the CDR3 is TGTGCCAGCAGTTCGCCGGGACTGAACGTAAAAGACATTCAGTACTTC. It specifies CASSSPGLNVKDIQYF.

The J gene is TRBJ1-1, the V gene TRBV7-9; no definite D call. Trimming pared 2 bases from V and 1 base from J, leaving 17 bases between. This CDR3 has 17 amino acids. Germline CDR1 and CDR2: SEHNR and FQNEAQ (reference sequence). CDR3 coding DNA: TGTGCCAGCAGCTTACCTCAGTCCCCCGGTCGGAACACTGAAGCTTTCTTT. Translation: CASSLPQSPGRNTEAFF.

The DNA of the CDR3 is TGTGCCAGCAGCACAGGACAGGGCCCCATAAACACCGGGGAGCTGTTTTTT. Protein: CASSTGQGPINTGELFF. This chain connects TRBV9 to TRBJ2-2; 8 bases fit TRBD1. The CDR3 covers 17 residues. Per germline, CDR1 SGDLS and CDR2 YYNGEE. V lost 4 bases and J lost 2; bases outside the gene matches: 10.

Points on this clonotype: This may arise from a read error, as a much more abundant clone is one base away. The chain recombines TRBV6-1 with TRBJ2-2; no definite D call. The CDR3 has 15 residues. The germline V gene has CDR1 MNHNS and CDR2 SASEGT. The V end lost 8 bases, the J end lost 1 base, and 14 bases lay between the germline ends. Here the CDR3 DNA reads TGTGCCAGCGGTGTTCCTAGGTTGAACACCGGGGAGCTGTTTTTT. This codes for CASGVPRLNTGELFF.

Concerning this clonotype: The final CDR3 position lacks the conserved phenylalanine or tryptophan, pointing to a likely read error. The chain has TRBV6-5 and TRBJ2-7, with a possible D match to TRBD2 (5 bases). The CDR3 has 15 residues. The V gene lost 2 bases and the J gene lost 3 bases, with 14 bases spanning the gap. Germline lookup yields CDR1 MNHEY and CDR2 SVGAGI. CDR3 nucleotide sequence: TGTGCCAGCAGTTACGAGGATGGCCGGGGCTACGAGCAGTACTCC. Protein product: CASSYEDGRGYEQYS.

Comments on this clonotype: This may be a read error: a much more frequent sequence differs by one nucleotide. The chain uses TRBV7-9 and TRBJ1-1, with 8 bases aligning to TRBD1. This CDR3 has 13 amino acids. CDR1 and CDR2 (germline): SEHNR, FQNEAQ (reference sequence). The CDR3 sequence is CANKGQVNTEVFF. The DNA for the CDR3 is TGTGCCAACAAGGGACAGGTCAACACTGAAGTTTTCTTT.

This clonotype has just one count. This sequence may be a read error, since a much larger clone differs from it by one base. The CDR3 sequence: CTSSPQNLPEAFF. Here the CDR3 DNA reads TGTACCAGCAGCCCTCAAAACCTCCCTGAAGCTTTCTTT. V usage is TRBV6-2 or TRBV6-3 and J usage is TRBJ1-1; D ambiguous. Germline lookup yields CDR1 MNHEY and CDR2 SVGEGT. The CDR3 runs 13 residues.